Reported below is one T cell receptor (beta chain). Its target is unknown. Study donors comprised healthy, HIV-negative adults devoid of recent acute infection or vaccination. A CD45RA-negative memory subset and a CD45RA+ naive subset were separated from the CD4+ cells. This entry is derived from a study of shared clonotypes between healthy human individuals. Using immunoSEQ multiplex PCR, the repertoire was profiled, and TCRdb retains in-frame clones only, with some absent. Among approximately 2,300,000 clones, about nine tenths were seen once, and the ten largest hold roughly 0.34%. Points from the study as a whole: Rarefaction exposed incomplete sorted-subset sequencing despite large depth.

With 10 bases removed from V and 1 base from J, the gap between germline ends came to 19 bases. The V gene's germline CDR1 is MDHEN and CDR2 SYDVKM. There are 15 residues in the CDR3. V and J are TRBV28 and TRBJ1-1, with D hard to call. This clonotype was obtained from a man aged 18-30 years in good health. Some clones in this sample may be carry-over from other donors' samples. Sequencing was performed on naive CD4+ T cells from PBMCs. Subset of the sample: CD45RA+ positively selected. DNA of the CDR3: TGTGCCACCTCGGGCCGGGGAGCGGGGAACACTGAAGCTTTCTTT. Encoded protein: CATSGRGAGNTEAFF.